These 18 T cell receptor beta chains came from one sample sequenced in a study of T cell repertoires in cytomegalovirus infection. TCRdb passed the reads through MiXCR, listing each CDR3 protein once. This sample has around 120,000 distinct CDR3 sequences, with 8.8% found just once. The sample taken for sequencing was PBMCs. These receptor sequences come from a human donor in good health (CMV status not recorded). Some clones in this sample may be carry-over from other donors' samples.

This clonotype was picked up many times. V gene TRBV5-8 combines with J gene TRBJ1-5; weak D call: TRBD1 (5 bases). This CDR3 is 15 amino acids long. Trimming cost V 4 bases and J 1 base, with 12 bases left between them. Germline V lookup: CDR1 SGHTS, CDR2 YDEGEE. The CDR3 region is CASSQGHVSNQPQHF. CDR3 bases: TGTGCCAGCAGCCAAGGACACGTCAGCAATCAGCCCCAGCATTTT.

The sample holds many counts of this clonotype. The chain has TRBV7-2 and TRBJ1-2, with TRBD1 matching 7 bases. In germline, CDR1 is SGHTA, CDR2 FQGNSA. Trimming took 6 bases from V and 7 from J; bases not matched to a gene: 8. The CDR3 consists of 13 residues. The CDR3 region has the DNA TGTGCCAGCAGATGGGACAGCTCAAGTGGCTACACCTTC. It codes for CASRWDSSSGYTF.

The table lists this clonotype with a few counts. The chain employs TRBV28 and TRBJ2-1, with TRBD1 matching over 11 bases. The CDR3 is 16 residues long. Germline CDR1 and CDR2: MDHEN and SYDVKM. The J segment lost 9 bases and the V segment lost 2 bases, leaving 9 bases of the junction unmatched. The CDR3, as DNA: TGTGCCAGCAGTTTACCCGGGACAGGGGGTTACGGTGAGCAGTTCTTC. Translated, it gives CASSLPGTGGYGEQFF.

This clonotype was counted a few times. The rearrangement joins TRBV4-2 to TRBJ2-3; 8 bases are a match to TRBD2. This CDR3 has 14 amino acids. Germline CDR1 and CDR2: LGHNA and YNFKEQ. The V and J ends lost 3 bases and 5 bases, in that order; junction bases with no gene match: 4. The DNA of the CDR3 is TGTGCCAGCAGCCAGGGACTAGAGGTAGATACGCAGTATTTT. This encodes CASSQGLEVDTQYF.

This clonotype showed up many times. This chain links TRBV12-3 or TRBV12-4 with TRBJ1-2; weak D call: TRBD1 (5 bases). The V and J ends lost 8 bases and 5 bases respectively, with 15 bases between them. The CDR3 runs 13 residues. This CDR3 is CASRDPGGYGYTF. The DNA of the CDR3 is TGTGCCAGCCGGGACCCGGGGGGATATGGCTACACCTTC.

This clonotype appeared many times. This chain connects TRBV7-2 to TRBJ1-5; D unresolved. V was pared by 6 bases and J by 4 bases, with 16 bases between. The CDR3 totals 15 residues. CDR1 is SGHTA, CDR2 FQGNSA, per germline. This chain's CDR3 is CASRPETPSNQPQHF. CDR3 coding DNA: TGTGCCAGCAGACCAGAGACCCCCTCAAATCAGCCCCAGCATTTT.

The sample holds many counts of this clonotype. DNA of the CDR3: TGTGCCAGCAGTTTAGCTGGGTCCAACACTGAAGCTTTCTTT. Encoded protein: CASSLAGSNTEAFF. The chain joins TRBV12-3 or TRBV12-4 to TRBJ1-1, with no clear D. This CDR3 is built from 14 residues. Trimming cost V 0 bases and J 2 bases, with 7 bases left between them.

The J gene is TRBJ1-2, the V gene TRBV3-1; no reliable D call. The V end lost 4 bases, the J end lost 6 bases, and 21 bases lay between the germline ends. The germline CDR1 and CDR2 sequences are LGHDT and YNNKEL (reference sequence). The CDR3 runs 16 residues. CDR3 region: CASSLSQRREGDGYTF. The CDR3 DNA reads as TGTGCCAGCAGCCTTTCCCAGAGAAGGGAGGGAGATGGCTACACCTTC.

This clonotype was found many times. V gene TRBV29-1 combines with J gene TRBJ2-7; D remains ambiguous. V shed 1 base and J shed 0 bases, with 4 bases lying between them. Germline CDR1 reads SQVTM; CDR2 reads ANQGSEA. The CDR3 contains 12 residues. The CDR3 protein is CSVEGSSYEQYF. CDR3 sequence (DNA): TGCAGCGTTGAAGGTAGCTCCTACGAGCAGTACTTC.

This clonotype was seen many times. This CDR3 reads CASSWDSMYEQYF. The CDR3 DNA follows: TGTGCCAGCAGTTGGGACTCAATGTACGAGCAGTACTTC. V usage is TRBV12-3 or TRBV12-4 and J usage is TRBJ2-7; a possible D gene is TRBD2 (6 bases). The CDR3 totals 13 residues. V shed 4 bases and J shed 4 bases, with 11 bases lying between them.

This clonotype was observed many times. The chain recombines TRBV12-3 or TRBV12-4 with TRBJ1-2; D unclear. There are 11 residues in the CDR3. Trimming stripped 3 bases from V and 5 bases from J, with 4 bases between. The CDR3 coding sequence is TGTGCCAGCAGTTTTAAATATGGCTACACCTTC. It yields the protein CASSFKYGYTF.

The chain couples TRBV7-2 to TRBJ1-6, with TRBD1 as a possible D gene (5 bases). V shed 4 bases and J shed 8 bases, with 24 bases lying between them. CDR3 length equals 18 residues. Germline CDR1 and CDR2: SGHTA and FQGNSA. The DNA for the CDR3 is TGTGCCAGCAGCTCGCCCATTTGGAGGGGTAAGGTCGATTCACCCCTCCACTTT. Protein product: CASSSPIWRGKVDSPLHF. Using reference TRBV7-2 and TRBJ1-6 for the parts outside the CDR3, the full variable domain is GAGVSQSPSNKVTEKGKDVELRCDPISGHTALYWYRQSLGQGLEFLIYFQGNSAPDKSGLPSDRFSAERTGGSVSTLTIQRTQQEDSAVYLCASSSPIWRGKVDSPLHFGNGTRLTVT.

This clonotype was counted at least ten times. This chain uses TRBV7-9 with TRBJ2-1; D is unresolved. The V gene lost 3 bases and the J gene lost 8 bases, with 14 bases spanning the gap. This CDR3 is 14 amino acids long. CDR1 and CDR2 (germline): SEHNR, FQNEAQ (reference sequence). Here the CDR3 DNA reads TGTGCCAGCAGCTTGGCTATACCCCGGTATGAGCAGTTCTTC. Its translation is CASSLAIPRYEQFF. The full variable domain, in which reference TRBV7-9 and TRBJ2-1 provide the parts outside the CDR3, is DTGVSQNPRHKITKRGQNVTFRCDPISEHNRLYWYRQTLGQGPEFLTYFQNEAQLEKSRLLSDRFSAERPKGSFSTLEIQRTEQGDSAMYLCASSLAIPRYEQFFGPGTRLTVL.

Ten or more counts support this clonotype. This chain connects TRBV27 to TRBJ2-7; possibly TRBD2 for D (6 bases). V dropped 4 bases and J dropped 5 bases, with 15 bases sitting between them. The CDR3 is 14 residues long. Germline V gene sequence: CDR1 MNHEY, CDR2 SMNVEV (reference sequence). The chain's CDR3 is CASSSPGLSNEQYF. In DNA, the CDR3 is TGTGCCAGCAGTTCCCCGGGACTTAGCAACGAGCAGTACTTC.

This clonotype was seen ten or more times. The chain combines TRBV7-7 with TRBJ2-2, with TRBD1 as a possible D gene (5 bases). Deletions cut 5 bases from V and 0 bases from J, with 19 bases between. CDR3 length: 18 residues. Per germline, CDR1 SSHAT and CDR2 FNYEAQ (reference sequence). CDR3 nucleotides: TGTGCCAGCAGCCGTTCCGACAGTGCAGCTCCGAACACCGGGGAGCTGTTTTTT. This codes for CASSRSDSAAPNTGELFF.

This clonotype was counted ten times or more. The rearrangement joins TRBV7-2 to TRBJ2-3; possibly TRBD2 for D (6 bases). The CDR3 sequence is 15 residues long. V lost 6 bases to trimming and J lost 6 bases, with 19 bases between them. Germline V gene data show CDR1 as SGHTA and CDR2 as FQGNSA. The CDR3 DNA reads TGTGCCAGCAGACACACCGGGACTCCTCCCGATACGCAGTATTTT. Protein: CASRHTGTPPDTQYF.

This clonotype has ten or more counts. V and J are TRBV6-2 or TRBV6-3 and TRBJ1-1; D may be TRBD1 (5 bases). Germline loops: CDR1 MNHEY, CDR2 SVGEGT. V lost 11 bases, J lost 6 bases, and 13 bases lay in between. There are 11 residues in the CDR3. The CDR3 protein is CAARQPPEAFF. The CDR3 DNA sequence: TGTGCCGCGAGACAGCCCCCTGAAGCTTTCTTT.

V usage is TRBV14 and J usage is TRBJ2-5; D perhaps matches TRBD2 (6 bases). Per the germline V gene, CDR1 is SGHDN and CDR2 is FVKESK. The CDR3 has 16 residues. Trimming removed 1 base at V and 9 bases at J, with 21 bases between. CDR3 sequence: CASSQVAGGAPWAQYF. The CDR3 coding sequence is TGTGCCAGCAGCCAAGTTGCCGGCGGGGCCCCCTGGGCCCAGTACTTC.